This T cell receptor beta chain was profiled in a study of blood T cell repertoires in COVID-19. About the research overall: Samples of COVID-19 (acute and convalescent) were obtained from the United States, Italy and Spain. The cDNA or gDNA used as material had been derived from T cells, B-cell-depleted T cells, or PBMCs.

Germline lookup yields CDR1 GTSNPN and CDR2 SVGIG (reference sequence). The CDR3 extends over 14 amino acids. V was pared by 6 bases and J by 3 bases, with 12 bases between. Methods used by the authors: Estimates of nucleated cell counts were drawn from the amplification of reference gene primers. The table came from immunoSEQ multiplex PCR; TCRdb's copy has only in-frame clones and leaves some out. Clone size and V and J calls were adopted from that table, with D and trimming inferred from the DNA. The sample has approximately 240,000 clones; 70% to 85% are singletons. The rearrangement uses TRBV30 and TRBJ2-6; a possible D gene is TRBD1 (5 bases). Material: peripheral blood. This TCR was sampled from an elderly woman with active or convalescent COVID-19. CDR3 sequence (DNA): TGTGCCTGCATAGGGGCGAATGGGGCCAACGTCCTGACTTTC. It translates to CACIGANGANVLTF.